This passage covers 30 T cell receptor beta chains from one sample sequenced in a study of cytomegalovirus exposure and HLA in healthy donors. The PCR employed 60 Vbeta primers together with 13 Jbeta primers. TCRdb's table, derived via immunoSEQ multiplex PCR, lists solely in-frame clones and lacks some. In all, the sample yields about 33,000 clones. Sequenced material: PBMCs. All receptors derive from a woman in her thirties or forties in good health and CMV-seropositive.

The CDR3 sequence: CASTGVQNTEAFF. In DNA form, the CDR3 reads TGTGCCTCGACAGGGGTCCAGAACACTGAAGCTTTCTTT. The chain is built from TRBV30 and TRBJ1-1; 8 nucleotides line up with TRBD1. There are 13 residues in the CDR3. Losses at the gene ends were 7 bases for V and 1 base for J; bases not matched to a gene: 5. Germline values: CDR1 GTSNPN, CDR2 SVGIG (reference sequence).

V and J are TRBV2 and TRBJ2-1, with D hard to call. This CDR3 region has 16 residues. Trimming took off 7 bases at V and 2 bases at J, with 18 bases between the two ends. The germline CDR1 and CDR2 sequences are SNHLY and FYNNEI. In DNA, the CDR3 is TGTGCCAGCATGAACCAACTACGTCTCACCTACAATGAGCAGTTCTTC. It translates to CASMNQLRLTYNEQFF.

This rearrangement joins TRBV7-3 to TRBJ2-7, with 8 bases fitting TRBD1. V lost 2 bases to trimming and J lost 7 bases; unmatched junction nucleotides: 4. Germline V gene sequence: CDR1 SGHTA, CDR2 FQGTGA. The CDR3 length is 13 residues. CDR3 protein: CASSLDRGLEQYF. Written as DNA, the CDR3 is TGTGCCAGCAGCTTAGACAGGGGCCTGGAGCAGTACTTC.

In the case of this clone: Other DNA sequences in this sample translate to the same CDR3. This chain uses TRBV18 with TRBJ2-7; D is undetermined. V lost 3 bases and J 0 bases, leaving 3 bases between the germline ends. CDR1 and CDR2 (germline): KGHSH, LQKENI. CDR3 length: 12 amino acids. The CDR3 is CASSPSSYEQYF. CDR3 DNA: TGTGCCAGCTCACCCAGCTCCTACGAGCAGTACTTC.

The chain is built from TRBV4-1 and TRBJ1-3, with TRBD1 as a possible D gene (6 bases). The length of the CDR3 is 15 residues. The V and J ends lost 5 bases and 4 bases respectively, with 15 bases between them. Germline V CDR1 and CDR2: MGHRA, YSYEKL. The CDR3 sequence is CASSDTGRSGNTIYF. The CDR3 DNA reads as TGCGCCAGCAGCGACACAGGGAGATCAGGAAACACCATATATTTT.

The J gene is TRBJ2-7, the V gene TRBV10-3; TRBD1 agrees at 12 bases. The CDR3 covers 14 residues. Germline-derived CDR1 and CDR2 are ENHRY and SYGVKD. V gave up 8 bases and J gave up 4 bases; unmatched junction bases: 6. CDR3 DNA sequence: TGTGCCATCCGACCGGGACAGGGGGCATACGAGCAGTACTTC. Amino acids: CAIRPGQGAYEQYF.

The rearrangement links TRBV30 to TRBJ2-5, with a weak D call TRBD1 (5 bases). Germline values: CDR1 GTSNPN, CDR2 SVGIG (reference sequence). Trimming shortened V by 0 bases and J by 4 bases, and 12 bases separated the two germline ends. The CDR3 covers 14 residues. The CDR3 DNA is TGTGCCTGGAGTGTAAGGGGCCTAAGAGAGACCCAGTACTTC. It encodes CAWSVRGLRETQYF.

The chain links TRBV6-6 to TRBJ2-4, with D maybe TRBD2 (6 bases). The ends were cut back, 2 bases at V and 3 bases at J, with 8 bases in the middle. CDR1 is MNHNY, CDR2 SVGAGI, per germline (reference sequence). The CDR3 loop spans 14 amino acids. CDR3 nucleotide sequence: TGTGCCAGCAGTTACAGGGGAGGCAAAAACATTCAGTACTTC. Amino acids: CASSYRGGKNIQYF.

The rearrangement joins TRBV5-6 to TRBJ2-5; D perhaps matches TRBD1 (6 bases). V was trimmed by 3 bases and J by 7 bases, leaving 16 bases between them. The CDR3 has 14 residues. Germline loops: CDR1 SGHDT, CDR2 YYEEEE. CDR3 sequence: CASSSSPLGGTQYF. The DNA for the CDR3 is TGTGCCAGCAGCTCGAGCCCCCTAGGGGGGACCCAGTACTTC.

This sequence joins TRBV7-9 and TRBJ1-2; 11 bases align to TRBD1. The CDR3 spans 15 residues. Germline CDR1 reads SEHNR; CDR2 reads FQNEAQ (reference sequence). J gave up 0 bases and V 5 bases, and 2 bases lay outside the gene matches. The CDR3 spells CASSGQGAANYGYTF. The DNA of the CDR3 is TGTGCCAGCAGCGGACAGGGGGCCGCTAACTATGGCTACACCTTC.

The chain combines TRBV18 with TRBJ2-3; the match to TRBD2 covers 10 bases. Germline CDR1 reads KGHSH; CDR2 reads LQKENI. The CDR3 is 19 amino acids. V trimming: 5 bases; J trimming: 0 bases; junction bases outside the gene matches: 14. The CDR3 is CASSSTTLLLAGSTDTQYF. The CDR3 DNA reads TGTGCCAGCTCATCTACTACCCTCCTACTAGCGGGGAGCACAGATACGCAGTATTTT.

Here the CDR3 DNA reads TGTGCCAGCAGTGTGGGACAGGGGAGGCCCTACGAGCAGTACTTC. Amino acid sequence: CASSVGQGRPYEQYF. The V gene is TRBV7-9, the J gene TRBJ2-7, with 10 bases lining up with TRBD1. Germline loops: CDR1 SEHNR, CDR2 FQNEAQ (reference sequence). V lost 6 bases to trimming and J lost 2 bases; unmatched junction nucleotides: 7. CDR3 size: 15 residues. Drawing the rest from reference TRBV7-9 and TRBJ2-7, the complete variable domain is DTGVSQNPRHKITKRGQNVTFRCDPISEHNRLYWYRQTLGQGPEFLTYFQNEAQLEKSRLLSDRFSAERPKGSFSTLEIQRTEQGDSAMYLCASSVGQGRPYEQYFGPGTRLTVT.

The V gene is TRBV14, the J gene TRBJ2-7, with TRBD2 identical over 7 bases. CDR3 length: 16 residues. In germline, CDR1 is SGHDN, CDR2 FVKESK. V lost 1 base to trimming and J lost 2 bases; unmatched junction nucleotides: 8. CDR3 protein: CASSQAARGRAYEQYF. In DNA, the CDR3 is TGTGCCAGCAGCCAAGCGGCTAGAGGGAGGGCCTACGAGCAGTACTTC.

The chain recombines TRBV4-3 with TRBJ2-5, with D possibly being TRBD2 (6 bases). The germline V gene has CDR1 LGHNA and CDR2 YSLEER. V dropped 0 bases and J dropped 0 bases, with 17 bases sitting between them. The CDR3 spans 18 residues. The chain's CDR3 is CASSQEGEAGPYQETQYF. The CDR3 nucleotides read TGCGCCAGCAGCCAAGAAGGGGAGGCAGGACCGTACCAAGAGACCCAGTACTTC.

V is TRBV15 and J is TRBJ2-2; TRBD2 matches 7 bases. The CDR3 length is 18 residues. V lost 0 bases, J lost 1 base, and 8 bases stayed unmatched. Germline-derived CDR1 and CDR2 are LNHNV and YYDKDF (reference sequence). DNA for the CDR3: TGTGCCACCAGCAGAGATTTAATAGCGGGCGGGAACACCGGGGAGCTGTTTTTT. This translates into CATSRDLIAGGNTGELFF.

The chain is built from TRBV30 and TRBJ1-5, with a tentative D call TRBD1 (5 bases). Trimming cost V 8 bases and J 1 base, with 18 bases left between them. There are 15 residues in the CDR3. Germline values: CDR1 GTSNPN, CDR2 SVGIG (reference sequence). The CDR3 spells CAGKPQGRSNQPQHF. Written as DNA, the CDR3 is TGTGCCGGGAAACCTCAGGGTAGGAGCAATCAGCCCCAGCATTTT. Based on the CDR3 plus reference TRBV30 and TRBJ1-5, the full variable domain is SQTIHQWPATLVQPVGSPLSLECTVEGTSNPNLYWYRQAAGRGLQLLFYSVGIGQISSEVPQNLSASRPQDRQFILSSKKLLLSDSGFYLCAGKPQGRSNQPQHFGDGTRLSIL.

J is TRBJ1-2 and V is TRBV7-2; D gene ambiguous. The CDR3 loop spans 12 amino acids. V lost 5 bases to trimming and J lost 4 bases, with 8 bases between them. Germline loops: CDR1 SGHTA, CDR2 FQGNSA. The CDR3 DNA reads as TGTGCCAGCAGCACCAACACCTATGGCTACACCTTC. Amino acids: CASSTNTYGYTF.

V and J are TRBV30 and TRBJ1-1; 10 bases agree with TRBD1. Germline V gene lookup returns CDR1 GTSNPN and CDR2 SVGIG (reference sequence). The trim removed 3 bases at V and 3 bases at J, leaving 4 bases unmatched. The CDR3 covers 14 residues. Here the CDR3 reads CAWSGGTGDTEAFF. DNA for the CDR3: TGTGCCTGGAGCGGGGGGACAGGGGACACTGAAGCTTTCTTT. The whole variable domain, remainder taken from reference TRBV30 and TRBJ1-1, is SQTIHQWPATLVQPVGSPLSLECTVEGTSNPNLYWYRQAAGRGLQLLFYSVGIGQISSEVPQNLSASRPQDRQFILSSKKLLLSDSGFYLCAWSGGTGDTEAFFGQGTRLTVV.

The genes are TRBV30 and TRBJ1-1; weak D call: TRBD1 (6 bases). Germline V gene data show CDR1 as GTSNPN and CDR2 as SVGIG (reference sequence). Trimming cost V 1 base and J 12 bases, with 15 bases left between them. The CDR3 length is 12 residues. The CDR3 nucleotides are TGTGCCTGGAGTGAGGACAGCTTCCAATCTTTCTTT. Translating it yields CAWSEDSFQSFF.

CDR3 loop: CASSLAGTRTETQYF. The CDR3 coding sequence is TGTGCCAGCAGCTTAGCCGGGACTAGGACAGAGACCCAGTACTTC. The V call is TRBV7-2, the J call TRBJ2-5, with 8 bases that match TRBD2. The CDR3 is made up of 15 amino acids. V lost 0 bases, J lost 4 bases, and 4 bases stayed unmatched. CDR1 and CDR2 (germline): SGHTA, FQGNSA.

The rearrangement links TRBV5-1 to TRBJ1-2, with D possibly TRBD1 on 6 matching bases. V shed 4 bases and J shed 6 bases, with 13 bases lying between them. CDR1 and CDR2 from the germline V gene are SGHRS and YFSETQ. The CDR3 is 13 amino acids. The CDR3 DNA follows: TGCGCCAGCAGCGAACAGGGTTGGGATGGCTACACCTTC. The encoded protein is CASSEQGWDGYTF. Supplemented by reference TRBV5-1 and TRBJ1-2, the full variable domain reads KAGVTQTPRYLIKTRGQQVTLSCSPISGHRSVSWYQQTPGQGLQFLFEYFSETQRNKGNFPGRFSGRQFSNSRSEMNVSTLELGDSALYLCASSEQGWDGYTFGSGTRLTVV.

The V gene is TRBV7-9, the J gene TRBJ2-5, with 8 bases that match TRBD1. The germline gives CDR1 SEHNR, CDR2 FQNEAQ (reference sequence). J gave up 4 bases and V 2 bases, and 3 bases lay outside the gene matches. CDR3 length: 14 residues. CDR3 DNA sequence: TGTGCCAGCAGCTTACTACAGGGGGGAGAGACCCAGTACTTC. It is translated as CASSLLQGGETQYF.

This chain connects TRBV11-2 to TRBJ2-7; possibly TRBD2 for D (5 bases). Germline V gene data show CDR1 as SGHAT and CDR2 as FQNNGV. V dropped 1 base and J dropped 4 bases, with 5 bases sitting between them. The CDR3 covers 12 residues. The CDR3 bases are TGTGCCAGCAGCTTAGCGGGGTACGAGCAGTACTTC. This translates into CASSLAGYEQYF.

The chain is built from TRBV5-1 and TRBJ2-5, with 8 bases that match TRBD1. TRBJ2-7 explains the end of the DNA better; the J call may be wrong. The CDR3 runs 15 residues. Per germline, CDR1 SGHRS and CDR2 YFSETQ. DNA of the CDR3: TGCGCCAGCAGCCCCCGACAGGGGACACCCTACGAGCAGTACTTC. Translation: CASSPRQGTPYEQYF.

The J gene is TRBJ2-1, the V gene TRBV19, with D perhaps TRBD2 (7 bases). Germline CDR1 LNHDA, CDR2 SQIVND (reference sequence). Between the trimmed V and J ends, which lost 3 bases and 7 bases, there was a span of 16 bases. The CDR3 runs to 15 residues. For the CDR3, the DNA is TGTGCCAGTAGTATGGGTTCGGAGGGGGGGAATGAGCAGTTCTTC. Protein: CASSMGSEGGNEQFF.

This chain uses TRBV18 with TRBJ1-1, with 7 bases lining up with TRBD1. The CDR3 runs 14 residues. Germline CDR1 reads KGHSH; CDR2 reads LQKENI. The V gene end was trimmed by 3 bases and the J gene end by 1 base; junction bases not matched to a gene: 2. This CDR3 is CASSPGTENTEAFF. CDR3 DNA: TGTGCCAGCTCACCCGGGACAGAGAACACTGAAGCTTTCTTT.

This sequence joins TRBV10-1 and TRBJ2-1; 12 bases fit TRBD1. V lost 5 bases and J lost 9; bases outside the gene matches: 5. From germline, CDR1 is WNHNN and CDR2 SYGVQD (reference sequence). The CDR3 totals 14 residues. The CDR3 loop is CASSTGTGGLEQFF. In DNA form, the CDR3 reads TGCGCCAGCAGTACCGGGACAGGGGGCCTTGAGCAGTTCTTC.

This sequence joins TRBV25-1 and TRBJ2-2; 11 bases match TRBD2. The length of the CDR3 is 14 residues. V trimming: 10 bases; J trimming: 3 bases; junction bases outside the gene matches: 4. CDR1 is MGHDK and CDR2 is SYGVNS in the germline V gene. In DNA form, the CDR3 reads TGTGCCACTACTAGCGGGAGACACACCGGGGAGCTGTTTTTT. It translates to CATTSGRHTGELFF.

The chain joins TRBV7-9 to TRBJ2-3, with TRBD2 identical over 7 bases. The trim removed 2 bases at V and 4 bases at J, leaving 3 bases unmatched. The CDR3 loop spans 14 amino acids. Germline V gene sequence: CDR1 SEHNR, CDR2 FQNEAQ (reference sequence). CDR3 bases: TGTGCCAGCAGCTTATTCGCGGGAGCAGATACGCAGTATTTT. Protein: CASSLFAGADTQYF.

The chain is built from TRBV5-1 and TRBJ1-6, with 8 bases that match TRBD1. The junction had 1 base not matched to a gene; V was cut back by 0 bases and J by 5 bases. CDR3 size: 15 residues. Germline loops: CDR1 SGHRS, CDR2 YFSETQ. The CDR3 DNA follows: TGCGCCAGCAGCTTGGACAGGGGGGATAATTCACCCCTCCACTTT. Translation gives CASSLDRGDNSPLHF.